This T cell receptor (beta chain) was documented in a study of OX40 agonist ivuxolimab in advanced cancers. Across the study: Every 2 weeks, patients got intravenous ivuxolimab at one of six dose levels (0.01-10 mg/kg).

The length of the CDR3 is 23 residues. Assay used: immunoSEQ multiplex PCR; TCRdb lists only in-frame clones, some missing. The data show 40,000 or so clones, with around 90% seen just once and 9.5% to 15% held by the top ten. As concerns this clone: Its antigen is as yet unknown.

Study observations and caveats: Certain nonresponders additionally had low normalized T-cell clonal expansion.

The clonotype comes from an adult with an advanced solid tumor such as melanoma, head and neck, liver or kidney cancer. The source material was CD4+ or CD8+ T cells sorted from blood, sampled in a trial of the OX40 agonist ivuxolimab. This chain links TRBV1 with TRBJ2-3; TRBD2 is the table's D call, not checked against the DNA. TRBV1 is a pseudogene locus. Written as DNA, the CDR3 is TGCACCAGCAGCCAAGGAGGCGGGACAGGGGGACCGGGGACTAGCGGGAAGGGAGATACGCAGTATTTT. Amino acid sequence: CTSSQGGGTGGPGTSGKGDTQYF.